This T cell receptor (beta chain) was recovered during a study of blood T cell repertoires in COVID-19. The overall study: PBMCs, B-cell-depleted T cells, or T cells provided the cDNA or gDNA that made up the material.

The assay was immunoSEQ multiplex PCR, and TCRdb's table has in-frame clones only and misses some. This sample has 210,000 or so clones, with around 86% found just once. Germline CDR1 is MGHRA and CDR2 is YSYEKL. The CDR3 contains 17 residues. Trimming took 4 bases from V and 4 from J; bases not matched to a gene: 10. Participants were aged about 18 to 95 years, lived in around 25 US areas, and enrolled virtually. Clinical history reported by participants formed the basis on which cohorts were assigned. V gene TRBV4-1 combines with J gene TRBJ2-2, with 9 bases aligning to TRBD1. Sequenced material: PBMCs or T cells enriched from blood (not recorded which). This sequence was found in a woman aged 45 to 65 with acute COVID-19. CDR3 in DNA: TGCGCCAGCAGCCGCACGTTGGGGACAGGGCCCACCGGGGAGCTGTTTTTT. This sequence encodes CASSRTLGTGPTGELFF.